This TCR beta chain was identified in a study of cytomegalovirus exposure and HLA in healthy donors. Broader study findings: A previous analysis found most TCR beta V segments productive roughly 90% or roughly 30% of the time. Judged likely to be a sequencing artifact was a cluster of highly shared sequence variants. Researchers had no immune exposure information except CMV serostatus available.

Amplification used 60 Vbeta primers and 13 Jbeta primers. Method: immunoSEQ multiplex PCR; TCRdb's copy keeps in-frame clones and lacks some. The table has about 130,000 clones, 77% seen once. The sample holds a few counts of this clone. The target antigen is unknown. This TCR was sampled from a man aged 30-40 years in good health and CMV-seronegative. The sequencing sample was made of PBMCs.

CDR3 amino acids: CASTGGGGPTRQYF. The CDR3 DNA reads as TGTGCCAGCACTGGGGGTGGGGGCCCTACGAGGCAGTACTTC. The J gene is TRBJ2-7, the V gene TRBV6-1, with D tentatively TRBD1 (6 bases). The CDR3 extends over 14 amino acids. V was pared by 7 bases and J by 9 bases, with 22 bases between. Germline V gene lookup returns CDR1 MNHNS and CDR2 SASEGT.